This T cell receptor beta chain was sequenced during a study of human thymus T cells. The table lists this clone with a count of one. Its antigen is still unknown. This CDR3 is built from 14 residues. V dropped 4 bases and J dropped 1 base, with 11 bases sitting between them. Looked up from germline, CDR1 is SGHRS and CDR2 is YFSETQ. Broader study findings: Related research found strongly overlapping thymic repertoires in unrelated individuals.

Resections were taken during corrective heart surgery, and the thymus tissue came from these. The assay was immunoSEQ multiplex PCR, and TCRdb's table has in-frame clones only and misses some. The sample yields some 130,000 clones, 90% to 95% seen once. The TCR sequence derives from a boy younger than two with a congenital heart defect but otherwise immunologically healthy. This chain connects TRBV5-1 to TRBJ2-5; D tentatively fits TRBD1 or TRBD2 (5 bases each). The specimen was thymus tissue. The CDR3 DNA is TGCGCCAGCAGCCTAGGGACCGTCCAAGAGACCCAGTACTTC. Protein product: CASSLGTVQETQYF.